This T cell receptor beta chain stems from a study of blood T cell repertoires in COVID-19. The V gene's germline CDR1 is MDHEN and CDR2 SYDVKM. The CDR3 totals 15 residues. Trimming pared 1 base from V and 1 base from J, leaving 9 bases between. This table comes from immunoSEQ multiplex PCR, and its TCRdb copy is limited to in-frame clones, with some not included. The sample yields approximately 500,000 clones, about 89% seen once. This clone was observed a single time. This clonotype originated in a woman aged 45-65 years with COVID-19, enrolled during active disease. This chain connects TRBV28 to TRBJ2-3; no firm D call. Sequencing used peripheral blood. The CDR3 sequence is CASSLLSGGTDTQYF. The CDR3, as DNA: TGTGCCAGCAGTTTATTATCCGGAGGCACAGATACGCAGTATTTT. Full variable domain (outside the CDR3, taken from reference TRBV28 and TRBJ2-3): DVKVTQSSRYLVKRTGEKVFLECVQDMDHENMFWYRQDPGLGLRLIYFSYDVKMKEKGDIPEGYSVSREKKERFSLILESASTNQTSMYLCASSLLSGGTDTQYFGPGTRLTVL.